This is a list of T cell receptor beta chains from one sample in a study of T cell repertoires in cytomegalovirus infection. MiXCR, applied by TCRdb to the reads, yields one record per CDR3 protein. The data hold tens of thousands of distinct CDR3 sequences, with just under 4% observed a single time. Sequenced input: PBMCs. The origin of the receptors is a human donor in good health (CMV status not recorded). Some clones in this sample may be carry-over from other donors' samples. CDR3s include the opening cysteine and the closing phenylalanine or tryptophan. Fields, in order: D gene, V gene, J gene, clone size, CDR3 protein, CDR3 DNA. D genes are given only for firm matches. Size is stated as once, few, many or a size class.

TRBD1,TRBV6-2/TRBV6-3,TRBJ1-1,many,CASSYTQGGTEAFF,TGTGCCAGCAGTTACACACAGGGGGGGACTGAAGCTTTCTTT
TRBD1,TRBV14,TRBJ1-1,many,CASSPAGRGREAFF,TGTGCCAGCAGTCCTGCTGGGAGGGGGCGTGAAGCTTTCTTT
-,TRBV6-1,TRBJ2-5,many,CASSQRRGPAYLETQYF,TGTGCCAGCAGTCAAAGGAGGGGACCGGCCTATCTAGAGACCCAGTACTTC
-,TRBV7-2,TRBJ2-6,many,CASSFGRQAGANVLTF,TGTGCCAGCAGCTTCGGTCGACAGGCTGGGGCCAACGTCCTGACTTTC
-,TRBV12-3/TRBV12-4,TRBJ2-4,many,CASSFFSGNIQYF,TGTGCCAGCAGTTTTTTTTCTGGAAACATTCAGTACTTC
-,TRBV6-6,TRBJ1-5,few,CASSIKSSNQPQHF,TGTGCCAGCAGCATCAAAAGCAGCAATCAGCCCCAGCATTTT
TRBD2,TRBV7-2,TRBJ2-1,many,CASSLVWWEGSNEQFF,TGTGCCAGCAGCTTAGTATGGTGGGAGGGTAGCAATGAGCAGTTCTTC
-,TRBV11-3,TRBJ2-1,many,CASRAEGQSYNEQFF,TGTGCCAGCAGGGCGGAGGGCCAATCCTACAATGAGCAGTTCTTC
-,TRBV7-2,TRBJ2-1,many,CASSLFGQGQFF,TGTGCCAGCAGCTTATTCGGTCAGGGTCAGTTCTTC
TRBD2,TRBV2,TRBJ2-1,many,CASLGGRDEQFF,TGTGCCAGCTTGGGCGGGAGGGATGAGCAGTTCTTC
-,TRBV7-2,TRBJ1-1,many,CASSSFPTEAFF,TGTGCCAGCAGCTCGTTTCCCACTGAAGCTTTCTTT
TRBD2,TRBV7-2,TRBJ2-3,many,CASSSGLAGVTQYF,TGTGCCAGCAGCTCGGGACTAGCTGGTGTTACGCAGTATTTT
-,TRBV7-2,TRBJ2-5,many,CASSLAEGVARPSTTYF,TGTGCCAGCAGCTTGGCCGAAGGGGTAGCGCGCCCATCCACAACATACTTC
-,TRBV7-2,TRBJ2-2,many,CASSLRFRASTGELFF,TGTGCCAGCAGCTTACGGTTCAGGGCTAGCACCGGGGAGCTGTTTTTT
-,TRBV7-6,TRBJ2-7,many,CASSRQRDLGRYSGYEQYF,TGTGCCAGCAGCCGACAACGGGACCTTGGTCGCTATTCCGGATACGAGCAGTACTTC
-,TRBV7-8,TRBJ2-5,many,CASSRSRQETQYF,TGTGCCAGCAGCCGGTCGCGCCAAGAGACCCAGTACTTC
TRBD2,TRBV6-2/TRBV6-3,TRBJ2-1,many,CASSSRWSGSNEQFF,TGTGCCAGCAGTTCCCGGTGGAGCGGGAGTAATGAGCAGTTCTTC
TRBD1,TRBV7-4,TRBJ2-5,many,CASSLADRGRETQYF,TGTGCCAGCAGCTTAGCCGACAGGGGGCGTGAGACCCAGTACTTC
TRBD1,TRBV7-4,TRBJ2-7,many,CASSRTGDEQYF,TGTGCCAGCAGCCGCACAGGGGACGAGCAGTACTTC
-,TRBV7-9,TRBJ2-6,many,CASSSGYGSPGRRSGANVLTF,TGTGCCAGCAGCTCAGGATATGGGTCGCCGGGACGCCGCTCTGGGGCCAACGTCCTGACTTTC
-,TRBV2,TRBJ2-2,many,CASSEWQAGQTGELFF,TGTGCCAGCAGTGAATGGCAAGCGGGACAGACCGGGGAGCTGTTTTTT
TRBD1,TRBV7-3,TRBJ2-7,many,CASSKSPGGEQYF,TGTGCCAGCAGCAAATCTCCAGGGGGCGAGCAGTACTTC
TRBD2,TRBV7-8,TRBJ2-5,many,CASSAGGAIYQETQYF,TGTGCCAGCAGCGCGGGGGGAGCGATCTACCAAGAGACCCAGTACTTC